This T cell receptor beta chain appears in the sequencing data of a study of blood T cell repertoires in COVID-19. Study as a whole: Specimens from acute and convalescent COVID-19 originated in the United States, Italy and Spain. T cells, B-cell-depleted T cells, or PBMCs provided the cDNA or gDNA that served as material.

Source study methods: Estimation of nucleated cell counts relied on the amplification of reference gene primers. Profiling relied on immunoSEQ multiplex PCR, and the TCRdb table lists in-frame clones only, not all of them. From that table come the V and J calls and clone size; the DNA was used to work out D and trimming. The sample yields fewer than 250,000 clones, about 87% seen once. The ends lost 6 bases at V and 5 bases at J; junction bases unmatched: 9. CDR3 length: 14 residues. Looked up from germline, CDR1 is MNHEY and CDR2 is SVGAGI. The sequence was collected from a man aged 65 to 79 with acute or convalescent COVID-19. The sequenced sample consisted of peripheral blood. The rearrangement links TRBV6-5 to TRBJ2-7; 8 bases fit TRBD1. CDR3 amino acids: CASRLDRVAHEQYF. As DNA, the CDR3 is TGTGCCAGCAGACTGGACAGGGTCGCCCACGAGCAGTACTTC.